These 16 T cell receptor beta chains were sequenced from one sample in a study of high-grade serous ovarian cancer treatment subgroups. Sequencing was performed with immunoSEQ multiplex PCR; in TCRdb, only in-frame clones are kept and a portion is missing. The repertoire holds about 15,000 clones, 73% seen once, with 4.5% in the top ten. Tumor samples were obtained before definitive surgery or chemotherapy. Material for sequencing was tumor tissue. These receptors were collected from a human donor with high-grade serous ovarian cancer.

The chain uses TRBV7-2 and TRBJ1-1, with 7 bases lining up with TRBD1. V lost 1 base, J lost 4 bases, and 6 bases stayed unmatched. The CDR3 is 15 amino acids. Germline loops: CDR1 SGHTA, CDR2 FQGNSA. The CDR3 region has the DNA TGTGCCAGCAGCTTAGACCACAGGGGCGGCACTGAAGCTTTCTTT. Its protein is CASSLDHRGGTEAFF.

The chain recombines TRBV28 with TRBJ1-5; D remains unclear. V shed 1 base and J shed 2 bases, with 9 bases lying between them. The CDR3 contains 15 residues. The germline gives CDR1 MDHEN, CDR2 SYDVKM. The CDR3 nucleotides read TGTGCCAGCAGTTTATTGGGGTCGGGCAATCAGCCCCAGCATTTT. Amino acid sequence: CASSLLGSGNQPQHF.

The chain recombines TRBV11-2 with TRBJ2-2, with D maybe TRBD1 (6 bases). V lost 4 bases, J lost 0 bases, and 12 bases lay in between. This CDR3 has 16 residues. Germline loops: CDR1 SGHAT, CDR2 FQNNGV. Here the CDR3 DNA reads TGTGCCAGCAGCTCCCAGGGACACTCGAACACCGGGGAGCTGTTTTTT. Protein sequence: CASSSQGHSNTGELFF.

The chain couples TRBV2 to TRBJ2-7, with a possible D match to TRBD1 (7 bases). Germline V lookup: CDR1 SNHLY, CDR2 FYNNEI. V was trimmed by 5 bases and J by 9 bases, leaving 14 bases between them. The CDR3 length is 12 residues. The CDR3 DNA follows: TGTGCCAGCAGTTCAGGGGGGCCTGGGCAGTACTTC. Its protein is CASSSGGPGQYF.

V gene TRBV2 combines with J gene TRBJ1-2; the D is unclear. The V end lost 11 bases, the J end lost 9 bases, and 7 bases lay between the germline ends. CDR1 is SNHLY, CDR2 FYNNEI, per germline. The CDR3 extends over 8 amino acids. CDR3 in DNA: TGTGCCCCCGGACGCTACACCTTC. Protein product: CAPGRYTF.

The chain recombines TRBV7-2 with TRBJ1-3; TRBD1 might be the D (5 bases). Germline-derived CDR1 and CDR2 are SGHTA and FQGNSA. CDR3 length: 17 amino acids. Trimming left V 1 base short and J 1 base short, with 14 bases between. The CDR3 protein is CASSLDLGTTSGNTIYF. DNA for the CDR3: TGTGCCAGCAGCTTAGATCTGGGGACCACGTCTGGAAACACCATATATTTT.

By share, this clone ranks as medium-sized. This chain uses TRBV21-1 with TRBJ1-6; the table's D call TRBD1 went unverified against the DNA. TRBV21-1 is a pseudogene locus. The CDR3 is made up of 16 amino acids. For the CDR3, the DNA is TGTGCCAGCAGCAAAGGGACAGGGGGCTATAATTCACCCCTCCACTTT. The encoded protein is CASSKGTGGYNSPLHF.

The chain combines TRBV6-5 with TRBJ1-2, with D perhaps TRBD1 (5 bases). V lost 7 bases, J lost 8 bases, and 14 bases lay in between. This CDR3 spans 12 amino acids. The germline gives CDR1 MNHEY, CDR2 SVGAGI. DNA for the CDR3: TGTGCCAGCACCACCGGGACCAGAGGCTACACCTTC. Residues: CASTTGTRGYTF.

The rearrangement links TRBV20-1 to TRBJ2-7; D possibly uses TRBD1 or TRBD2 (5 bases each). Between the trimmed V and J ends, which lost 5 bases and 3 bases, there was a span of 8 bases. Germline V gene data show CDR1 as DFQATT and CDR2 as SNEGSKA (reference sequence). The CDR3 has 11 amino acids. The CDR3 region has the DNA TGCAGTGCTGGGGACCTCTACGAGCAGTACTTC. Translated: CSAGDLYEQYF.

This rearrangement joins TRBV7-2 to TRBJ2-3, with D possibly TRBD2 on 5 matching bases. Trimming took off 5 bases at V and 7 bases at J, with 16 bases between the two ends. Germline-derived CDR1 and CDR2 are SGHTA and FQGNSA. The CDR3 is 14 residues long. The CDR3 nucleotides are TGTGCCAGCAGCCCCGGCTCGGGGTTAAATACGCAGTATTTT. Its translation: CASSPGSGLNTQYF.

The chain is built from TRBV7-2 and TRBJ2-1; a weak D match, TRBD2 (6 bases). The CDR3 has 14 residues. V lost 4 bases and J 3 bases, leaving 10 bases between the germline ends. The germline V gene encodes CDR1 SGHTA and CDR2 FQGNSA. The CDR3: CASSSSTSYNEQFF. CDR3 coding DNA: TGTGCCAGCAGCTCCTCGACTAGCTACAATGAGCAGTTCTTC.

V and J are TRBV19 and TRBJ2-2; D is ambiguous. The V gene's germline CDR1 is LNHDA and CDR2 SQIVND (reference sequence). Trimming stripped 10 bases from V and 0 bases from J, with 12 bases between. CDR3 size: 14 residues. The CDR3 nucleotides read TGTGCCACCCGCCGGCTAACGAACACCGGGGAGCTGTTTTTT. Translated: CATRRLTNTGELFF.

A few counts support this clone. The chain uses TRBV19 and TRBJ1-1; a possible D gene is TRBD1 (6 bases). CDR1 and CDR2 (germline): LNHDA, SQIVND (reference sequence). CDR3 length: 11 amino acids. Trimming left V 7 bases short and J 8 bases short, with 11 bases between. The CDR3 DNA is TGTGCCAGTACCTTGGGGGGCGAAGCTTTCTTT. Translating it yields CASTLGGEAFF.

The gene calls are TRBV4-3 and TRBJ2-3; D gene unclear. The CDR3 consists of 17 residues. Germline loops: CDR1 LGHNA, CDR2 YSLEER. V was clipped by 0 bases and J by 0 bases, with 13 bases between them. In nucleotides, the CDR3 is TGCGCCAGCAGCCAAGATCGACCGTCGGCAAGCACAGATACGCAGTATTTT. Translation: CASSQDRPSASTDTQYF.

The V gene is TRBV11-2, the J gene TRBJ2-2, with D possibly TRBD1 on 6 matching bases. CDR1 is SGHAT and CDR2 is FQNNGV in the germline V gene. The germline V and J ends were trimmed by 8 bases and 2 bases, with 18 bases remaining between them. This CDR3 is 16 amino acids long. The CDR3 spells CASLWGQGLNTGELFF. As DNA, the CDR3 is TGTGCCAGCTTATGGGGTCAGGGGTTAAACACCGGGGAGCTGTTTTTT.

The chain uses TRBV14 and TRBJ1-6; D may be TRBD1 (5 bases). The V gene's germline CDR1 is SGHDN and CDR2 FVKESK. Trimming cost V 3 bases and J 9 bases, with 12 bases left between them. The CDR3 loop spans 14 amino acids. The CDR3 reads CASSHLREASPLHF. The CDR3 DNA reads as TGTGCCAGCAGCCATCTCAGGGAGGCTTCACCCCTCCACTTT.